Below, 3 T cell receptor beta chains from the same sample are listed, as sequenced in a study of Ad26.COV2.S vaccination and SARS-CoV-2 variants. Indicated treatment: 15 to 20 received Ad26.COV2.S at low or high dose, single or two shots; about 5 received placebo; per-sample allocation not given. Following the first vaccine or placebo injection, samples were taken on day 63. The data were produced by immunoSEQ multiplex PCR, yet TCRdb's version contains in-frame clones alone and is incomplete. The profile shows about 400,000 clones, around nine tenths of them singletons. Source: peripheral blood, taken in a trial of Ad26.COV2.S vaccine versus placebo. These receptors all stem from a person between 18 and 60 years old who received the Ad26.COV2.S COVID-19 vaccine or a placebo.

The rearrangement joins TRBV19 to TRBJ1-1, with D unresolved. Trimming pared 3 bases from V and 7 bases from J, leaving 9 bases between. The CDR3 is made up of 12 amino acids. Germline CDR1 is LNHDA and CDR2 is SQIVND (reference sequence). For the CDR3, the DNA is TGTGCCAGTAGTATTGAAGGCGTTGAAGCTTTCTTT. Its translation: CASSIEGVEAFF.

V and J are TRBV6-1 and TRBJ1-6; weak D call: TRBD1 (6 bases). Germline CDR1 reads MNHNS; CDR2 reads SASEGT. Between the trimmed V and J ends, which lost 1 base and 10 bases, there was a span of 14 bases. The CDR3 loop spans 15 amino acids. This CDR3 reads CASSEGYGGRSPLHF. The CDR3 coding sequence is TGTGCCAGCAGTGAAGGTTATGGGGGGCGGTCACCCCTCCACTTT.

The CDR3 bases are TGTGCCAGCAGTTTAAGGACAGGGGACGAGCAGTACTTC. Protein sequence: CASSLRTGDEQYF. V is TRBV27 and J is TRBJ2-7, with 9 bases identical to TRBD1. Germline V gene lookup returns CDR1 MNHEY and CDR2 SMNVEV (reference sequence). This CDR3 has 13 amino acids. The V gene end was trimmed by 2 bases and the J gene end by 5 bases; junction bases not matched to a gene: 1.